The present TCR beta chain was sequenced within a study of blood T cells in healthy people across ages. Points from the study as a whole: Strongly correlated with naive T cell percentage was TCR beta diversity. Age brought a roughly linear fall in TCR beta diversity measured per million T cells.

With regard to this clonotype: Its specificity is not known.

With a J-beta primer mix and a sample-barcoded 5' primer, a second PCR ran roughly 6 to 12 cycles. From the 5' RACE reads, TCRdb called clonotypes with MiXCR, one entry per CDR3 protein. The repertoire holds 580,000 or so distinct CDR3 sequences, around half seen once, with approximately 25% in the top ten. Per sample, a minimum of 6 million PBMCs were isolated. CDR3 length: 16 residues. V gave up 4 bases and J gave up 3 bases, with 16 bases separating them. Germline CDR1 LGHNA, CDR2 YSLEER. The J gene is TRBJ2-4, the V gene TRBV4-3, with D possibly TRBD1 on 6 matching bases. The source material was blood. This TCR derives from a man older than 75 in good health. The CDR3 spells CASSRPQGKDKNIQYF. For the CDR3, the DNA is TGCGCCAGCAGCCGCCCACAGGGAAAGGACAAAAACATTCAGTACTTC.